Listed below are T cell receptor beta chains from one sample, sequenced in a study of blood T cell repertoires in COVID-19. Repertoires were generated with immunoSEQ multiplex PCR, while TCRdb's copy carries only in-frame clones and drops some. The sample has hundreds of thousands of clones, 82% seen once. The sequenced sample was peripheral blood. The receptor set was obtained from a woman aged 80 or over with acute or convalescent COVID-19. The CDR3 runs from the conserved cysteine through the conserved F or W. The order of the fields is CDR3 protein, J gene, V gene.

CASSQRTGGLYEQYF | TRBJ2-7 | TRBV4-1
CASSDRDRGGYTF | TRBJ1-2 | TRBV6-4
CASSYVGGRQETQYF | TRBJ2-5 | TRBV6-2/TRBV6-3
CASGRVLYEKLFF | TRBJ1-4 | TRBV2
CASSYTQGHLNQPQHF | TRBJ1-5 | TRBV27
CASTHRGLSNQPQHF | TRBJ1-5 | TRBV19
CASSRGGSRADTQYF | TRBJ2-3 | TRBV7-3
CASSSYSQSNQPQHF | TRBJ1-5 | TRBV28
CASSLDPQGTGANVLTF | TRBJ2-6 | TRBV13
CASSSVHRDSYRRNTEAFF | TRBJ1-1 | TRBV28
CASSPPPAGAGNTIYF | TRBJ1-3 | TRBV18
CASSQDVRGGVQFF | TRBJ2-1 | TRBV3-1/TRBV3-2
CASSLAGIGNGYTF | TRBJ1-2 | TRBV5-1
CASSQVGDRAYGYTF | TRBJ1-2 | TRBV4-3
CASSLLGLEYNEQFF | TRBJ2-1 | TRBV28
CASSAQGASSGANVLTF | TRBJ2-6 | TRBV7-3
CASSVAGKRETQYF | TRBJ2-5 | TRBV2
CASSLKDIGGGNGYEQYF | TRBJ2-7 | TRBV4-1
CASSYTPGNTEAFF | TRBJ1-1 | TRBV7-9
CASSLYVQWAF | TRBJ1-2 | TRBV5-8
CASRDRSNTGELFF | TRBJ2-2 | TRBV2
CASSLDLARSNEQFF | TRBJ2-1 | TRBV5-4
CASSQDPGQGPDTQYF | TRBJ2-3 | TRBV14
CASSATWEYTEAFF | TRBJ1-1 | TRBV6-2/TRBV6-3
CASSLERGTEAFF | TRBJ1-1 | TRBV11-2
CASSVGGTANEKLFF | TRBJ1-4 | TRBV2
CASSSFPVLNTEAFF | TRBJ1-1 | TRBV28
CASSSLGAGGAYEQYF | TRBJ2-7 | TRBV5-1
CASSAGQGARYEQYF | TRBJ2-7 | TRBV7-9
CASSDVPGQGSGTEAFF | TRBJ1-1 | TRBV2
CASSLRRDFQETQYF | TRBJ2-5 | TRBV5-6
CASSPTGGAYEQYF | TRBJ2-7 | TRBV9
CASSLGTGSYNEQFF | TRBJ2-1 | TRBV5-1
CASRTGNTEAFF | TRBJ1-1 | TRBV4-1
CSASVYRGNNQPQHF | TRBJ1-5 | TRBV20-1
CASSDGRGSSYNEQFF | TRBJ2-1 | TRBV6-4
CASSHAKQGLVLTEAFF | TRBJ1-1 | TRBV4-2
CSASRTVYGYTF | TRBJ1-2 | TRBV20-1
CASSRTSGPPQRTDTQYF | TRBJ2-3 | TRBV2
CASRLGLVGEQYF | TRBJ2-7 | TRBV6-5
CASSHISGGYTF | TRBJ1-2 | TRBV3-1/TRBV3-2
CASSKNHWTGSTDTQYF | TRBJ2-3 | TRBV28
CASKRRQDSYEQYF | TRBJ2-7 | TRBV3-1/TRBV3-2
CASGQKNYGYTF | TRBJ1-2 | TRBV19
CASSQEYDSSYTF | TRBJ1-2 | TRBV3-1/TRBV3-2
CASSDTQPGDTEAFF | TRBJ1-1 | TRBV7-9
CASSLGQGSNQPQHF | TRBJ1-5 | TRBV6-5
CSVRQGTNTGELFF | TRBJ2-2 | TRBV29-1
CASSYSHHSSYEQYF | TRBJ2-7 | TRBV6-6